Listed below are T cell receptor beta chains from one sample, sequenced in a study of shared clonotypes between healthy human individuals. Libraries were prepared by immunoSEQ multiplex PCR; TCRdb keeps only in-frame clonotypes and omits some of them. The table lists approximately 2.4 million clones, approximately 96% of them singletons. Sequencing used naive CD4+ T cells sorted from blood. Source of these receptors: a man in his late teens or twenties in good health. The CDR3 runs from the conserved cysteine through the conserved F or W. The D gene is left open where the match is weak. Not all rows give a size; the values are once, few, many and, for expanded clones, a class.

v_call	j_call	clone_size	d_call	cdr3_nt	cdr3_aa
TRBV30	TRBJ2-1	once	.	TGTGCCTGGAAAGAATTGGGAGACAATGAGCAGTTCTTC	CAWKELGDNEQFF
TRBV5-4	TRBJ2-3	.	TRBD2	TGTGCCAGCAGCCCTAGCGGGGGGCGGACAGATACGCAGTATTTT	CASSPSGGRTDTQYF
TRBV11-2	TRBJ1-3	.	.	TGTGCCAGCAGCTTCACCTCAGGAGCCGGAAACACCATATATTTT	CASSFTSGAGNTIYF
TRBV2	TRBJ2-5	few	TRBD2	TGTGCCAGCAGCCTGGGACTAGCGGGAGTAGAGACCCAGTACTTC	CASSLGLAGVETQYF
TRBV28	TRBJ1-3	.	TRBD1	TGTGCCAGCAGTTTATCCGGGACAGGGATAAGCTCTGGAAACACCATATATTTT	CASSLSGTGISSGNTIYF
TRBV6-4	TRBJ2-1	.	.	TGTGCCAGCAGTGAGGACGGGGGACTCTACAATGAGCAGTTCTTC	CASSEDGGLYNEQFF
TRBV6-6	TRBJ1-6	.	.	TGTGCCAGCAGTCCCGCCACGGATAAGAATTCGCCCCTCCACTTT	CASSPATDKNSPLHF
TRBV30	TRBJ2-2	.	.	TGTGCCTGGAGTGGTCTGGGGGACACCGGGGAGCTGTTTTTT	CAWSGLGDTGELFF
TRBV5-6	TRBJ1-4	.	TRBD1	TGTGCCAGCAGCCTATGGACAGGAGGGGAAAAACTGTTTTTT	CASSLWTGGEKLFF
TRBV6-1	TRBJ1-2	.	.	TGTGCCAGCAGTGGCAGGGGAAACTATGGCTACACCTTC	CASSGRGNYGYTF
TRBV30	TRBJ1-6	.	TRBD1	TGTGCCTGGAGTGTCGAGGGACAGGGTTTCTCACCCCTCCACTTT	CAWSVEGQGFSPLHF
TRBV6-1	TRBJ1-5	.	.	TGTGCCAGCACTAGGGACTCAACGAACAATCAGCCCCAGCATTTT	CASTRDSTNNQPQHF
TRBV30	TRBJ2-3	.	TRBD1	TGTGCCTGGAGGAATGGACAGGGGATCCCAGATACGCAGTATTTT	CAWRNGQGIPDTQYF
TRBV4-2	TRBJ1-2	.	.	TGTGCCAGCAGTCCTTCAGTCGGAGGCTACACCTTC	CASSPSVGGYTF
TRBV5-6	TRBJ2-2	.	TRBD1	TGTGCCAGCAGCCCTCGGACAGGGGTATCCGGGGAGCTGTTTTTT	CASSPRTGVSGELFF
TRBV7-6	TRBJ2-5	.	.	TGTGCCAGCAGCCATGATCTAGCAGGGCGGGAGACCCAGTACTTC	CASSHDLAGRETQYF
TRBV27	TRBJ1-6	.	.	TGTGCCAGTACACCCGCGGGGAATTCACCCCTCCACTTT	CASTPAGNSPLHF
TRBV19	TRBJ2-1	once	.	TGTGCCAGTAGTATAGGGCTCGTTGGGGAGCAGTTCTTC	CASSIGLVGEQFF
TRBV5-1	TRBJ2-1	.	.	TGCGCCAGCAGCTCCAAGGACTCGTGGGTCGGCAATGAGCAGTTCTTC	CASSSKDSWVGNEQFF
TRBV1	TRBJ2-1	.	.	TGCACCAGCAGCCGTGTACTAGCGGGAGTCTACAATGAGCAGTTCTTC	CTSSRVLAGVYNEQFF
TRBV7-3	TRBJ1-1	.	.	TGTGCCAGCAGCCCGGAACAGGGTCGAGTGGCTTTCTTT	CASSPEQGRVAFF
TRBV7-9	TRBJ1-4	once	TRBD1	TGTGCCAGCAGCCGGGGGACAGTCGTAATGGGTGAAAAACTGTTTTTT	CASSRGTVVMGEKLFF
TRBV4-1	TRBJ2-6	once	TRBD1	TGCGCCAGCAGCCAAGACGACAGGGGACTCTCTGGGGCCAACGTCCTGACTTTC	CASSQDDRGLSGANVLTF
TRBV6-5	TRBJ1-6	once	.	TGTGCCAGCAGCATGCAGGGACATAATTCACCCCTCCACTTT	CASSMQGHNSPLHF
TRBV6-1	TRBJ1-2	.	.	TGTGCCAGCAGGAGGCAGGGGAGTAACTATGGCTACACCTTC	CASRRQGSNYGYTF
TRBV15	TRBJ2-1	.	.	TGTGCCACCAGCAGGGCGGGACGGCCAAATGAGCAGTTCTTC	CATSRAGRPNEQFF
TRBV5-1	TRBJ1-2	.	.	TGCGCCAGCAGCACTAGCGGGGTAAACTATGGCTACACCTTC	CASSTSGVNYGYTF
TRBV4-3	TRBJ2-7	.	.	TGCGCCAGCAGCCAAGGGCTAGCTATCCACGAGCAGTACTTC	CASSQGLAIHEQYF
TRBV28	TRBJ1-2	once	.	TGTGCCAGCAGCTCGGGGCAGGGAGGGGGCTACACCTTC	CASSSGQGGGYTF
TRBV19	TRBJ2-7	.	TRBD1	TGTGCCAGTAGTAGGACAGGATACTACGAGCAGTACTTC	CASSRTGYYEQYF
TRBV15	TRBJ1-3	.	.	TGTGCCACCAGTCCAGAGCACAGATTGGTAAACACCATATATTTT	CATSPEHRLVNTIYF
TRBV11-2	TRBJ2-7	.	.	TGTGCCAGCAGCTTAGACAGGGTGGGATCCTACGAGCAGTACTTC	CASSLDRVGSYEQYF
TRBV9	TRBJ2-5	.	TRBD2	TGTGCCAGCAGCGTAGGGACTAGCGGGCGGGAGACCCAGTACTTC	CASSVGTSGRETQYF